The 18 T cell receptor beta chains in this list originate from one sample, sequenced in a study of blood T cells in healthy people across ages. Using a J-beta primer mix together with a sample-barcoded 5' primer, a second PCR was run for about 6 to 11 cycles. TCRdb re-derived calls from the 5' RACE reads in MiXCR, one entry per CDR3 protein. The profile shows over a million distinct CDR3 sequences, 35% to 55% of them singletons. Sequencing was performed on blood. The receptors stem from a woman aged 60-70 years in good health.

This clonotype was seen only once. V is TRBV20-1 and J is TRBJ2-4; 9 bases line up with TRBD2. The DNA end favors TRBJ2-7, so the J call may be wrong. The CDR3 extends over 15 amino acids. Germline CDR1 reads DFQATT; CDR2 reads SNEGSKA (reference sequence). CDR3 in amino acids: CSARWIAGVKNEQYF. The DNA of the CDR3 is TGCAGTGCTAGGTGGATAGCGGGAGTAAAGAACGAGCAGTACTTC.

The chain joins TRBV4-1 to TRBJ2-7; D perhaps matches TRBD2 (6 bases). The ends were cut back, 1 base at V and 4 bases at J, with 14 bases in the middle. Germline-derived CDR1 and CDR2 are MGHRA and YSYEKL. This CDR3 contains 15 residues. The CDR3 loop reads CASSQVDEGGYEQYF. CDR3 bases: TGCGCCAGCAGCCAAGTGGACGAGGGAGGTTACGAGCAGTACTTC.

This clonotype was seen more than once but under ten times. This chain uses TRBV27 with TRBJ2-5; 11 positions match TRBD2. There are 16 residues in the CDR3. With V trimmed by 4 bases and J by 3 bases, 7 bases remained unmatched. The germline CDR1 and CDR2 sequences are MNHEY and SMNVEV (reference sequence). The chain's CDR3 is CASSSHGTSGKETQYF. CDR3 bases: TGTGCCAGCAGTTCGCACGGGACTAGCGGTAAAGAGACCCAGTACTTC.

This clonotype came up many times. The chain recombines TRBV5-1 with TRBJ1-2; D gene unclear. CDR1 and CDR2 (germline): SGHRS, YFSETQ. The CDR3 runs to 13 residues. V lost 0 bases and J 6 bases, leaving 9 bases between the germline ends. The CDR3 spells CASSLEGVDGYTF. The CDR3 region has the DNA TGCGCCAGCAGCTTGGAGGGTGTCGATGGCTACACCTTC.

Remarks on this clonotype: A much larger clone differs from this one at a single base, so this may be a read error. V is TRBV29-1 and J is TRBJ2-5; TRBD1 matches 9 bases. The CDR3 sequence is 12 residues long. With 6 bases clipped from V and 3 bases from J, the junction kept 2 bases outside the gene matches. CDR1 is SQVTM and CDR2 is ANQGSEA in the germline V gene. The DNA for the CDR3 is TGCAGCGTAAGGACAGGGGAAGAGACCCAGTACTTC. Its translation: CSVRTGEETQYF.

This clonotype appeared many times. The J gene is TRBJ2-3, the V gene TRBV12-3 or TRBV12-4, with 7 bases that match TRBD1. With V trimmed by 7 bases and J by 4 bases, 14 bases remained unmatched. This CDR3 has 16 amino acids. The CDR3, as DNA: TGTGCCAGCAACTCACCGACAGGGTTTCGCCCAGATACGCAGTATTTT. Amino acids: CASNSPTGFRPDTQYF.

This clonotype was detected a few times. V usage is TRBV12-3 or TRBV12-4 and J usage is TRBJ2-7; 7 bases agree with TRBD1. The CDR3 contains 14 residues. V was clipped by 5 bases and J by 4 bases; unmatched bases: 8. As DNA, the CDR3 is TGTGCCAGCAGTCCGGGACAGATAACTTACGAGCAGTACTTC. It is translated as CASSPGQITYEQYF.

The chain employs TRBV9 and TRBJ1-4; D gene unclear. Trimming removed 1 base from V and 0 bases from J, with 7 bases in between. The CDR3 length is 15 residues. CDR1 is SGDLS, CDR2 YYNGEE, per germline. CDR3 amino acids: CASSVTPATNEKLFF. In nucleotides, the CDR3 is TGTGCCAGCAGCGTAACCCCAGCAACTAATGAAAAACTGTTTTTT.

This chain connects TRBV11-2 to TRBJ2-5; D is unresolved. V was cut by 2 bases and J by 3 bases, with 10 bases left in between. The germline V gene has CDR1 SGHAT and CDR2 FQNNGV. The CDR3 has 14 residues. Here the CDR3 reads CASSLRLLEETQYF. Here the CDR3 DNA reads TGTGCCAGCAGCTTACGACTCTTGGAAGAGACCCAGTACTTC.

V gene TRBV5-1 combines with J gene TRBJ2-4; TRBD2 is a possible D gene (5 bases). The CDR3 totals 17 residues. The germline V and J ends were trimmed by 7 bases and 2 bases, with 22 bases remaining between them. Germline assignment: CDR1 SGHRS and CDR2 YFSETQ. Here the CDR3 reads CASGASDGNTTKNIQYF. The CDR3 nucleotides are TGCGCCAGCGGTGCCTCCGACGGGAATACTACCAAAAACATTCAGTACTTC.

This clonotype appeared a few times. The CDR3 region has the DNA TGCAGTGCTAGAGAGTGGGGTCTAGGGCGGATTGAACTCAATGAGCAGTTCTTC. Amino acid sequence: CSAREWGLGRIELNEQFF. This chain joins TRBV20-1 and TRBJ2-1; D gene uncertain. V was trimmed by 0 bases and J by 6 bases, leaving 24 bases between them. The germline CDR1 and CDR2 sequences are DFQATT and SNEGSKA (reference sequence). The CDR3 runs 18 residues.

The chain joins TRBV11-1 to TRBJ2-1; D may be TRBD1 (6 bases). Trimming shortened V by 4 bases and J by 9 bases, and 13 bases separated the two germline ends. The CDR3 is made up of 13 amino acids. The V gene's germline CDR1 is SGHAT and CDR2 FQDESV (reference sequence). The CDR3 coding sequence is TGTGCCAGCAGCTCCGCGGTAGGGGGTGAGCAGTTCTTC. This sequence encodes CASSSAVGGEQFF.

The CDR3 nucleotides read TGTGCCAGCAGCCAAGAACCCCAGGGGGCTTCCTACGAGCAGTACTTC. It yields the protein CASSQEPQGASYEQYF. V is TRBV3-1 and J is TRBJ2-7, with 8 positions matching TRBD1. This CDR3 has 16 amino acids. The J segment lost 1 base and the V segment lost 0 bases, leaving 5 bases of the junction unmatched. In germline, CDR1 is LGHDT, CDR2 YNNKEL (reference sequence).

This chain joins TRBV20-1 and TRBJ2-1; D gene uncertain. Trimming removed 3 bases at V and 7 bases at J, with 10 bases between. CDR1 and CDR2 from the germline V gene are DFQATT and SNEGSKA (reference sequence). The CDR3 totals 12 residues. The CDR3, as DNA: TGCAGTGCTAGGATCTACAGAAATGAGCAGTTCTTC. It encodes CSARIYRNEQFF.

Only a few counts were recorded for this clonotype. The chain recombines TRBV12-3 or TRBV12-4 with TRBJ1-2; 7 nucleotides match TRBD1. The ends lost 2 bases at V and 1 base at J; junction bases unmatched: 7. The CDR3 has 16 residues. In nucleotides, the CDR3 is TGTGCCAGCAGTTTAATGTCAGGGGGGGGTAACTATGGCTACACCTTC. This sequence encodes CASSLMSGGGNYGYTF.

Written as DNA, the CDR3 is TGTGCCAGCAGCAAACACAGGACCCCGGCGGCAGATACGCAGTATTTT. Amino acids: CASSKHRTPAADTQYF. This chain uses TRBV7-8 with TRBJ2-3; the D gene is possibly TRBD1 (5 bases). Germline V gene lookup returns CDR1 SGHVS and CDR2 FQNEAQ. V gave up 5 bases and J gave up 4 bases, with 19 bases separating them. The CDR3 length is 16 residues. Drawing the rest from reference TRBV7-8 and TRBJ2-3, the complete variable domain is GAGVSQSPRYKVAKRGQDVALRCDPISGHVSLFWYQQALGQGPEFLTYFQNEAQLDKSGLPSDRFFAERPEGSVSTLKIQRTQQEDSAVYLCASSKHRTPAADTQYFGPGTRLTVL.

The V gene is TRBV29-1, the J gene TRBJ2-7; possibly TRBD2 for D (6 bases). CDR3 length equals 15 residues. CDR1 and CDR2 from the germline V gene are SQVTM and ANQGSEA. V dropped 5 bases and J dropped 0 bases, with 17 bases sitting between them. This chain's CDR3 is CSVKNPSASSYEQYF. CDR3 coding DNA: TGCAGCGTTAAGAACCCTAGCGCGAGCTCCTACGAGCAGTACTTC.

V is TRBV30 and J is TRBJ2-7, with 8 bases matching TRBD2. CDR1 GTSNPN and CDR2 SVGIG come from the germline V gene (reference sequence). The CDR3 contains 16 residues. The V segment lost 2 bases and the J segment 3 bases; nucleotides outside the gene matches: 12. DNA of the CDR3: TGTGCCTGGAGTCCTGCCGGGACTAGTCTTTACTACGAGCAGTACTTC. This gives the protein CAWSPAGTSLYYEQYF.